The 8 T cell receptor beta chains presented below share a single source sample, sequenced in a study of blood T cell repertoires in COVID-19. TCRdb keeps only in-frame clones here, not all; method: immunoSEQ multiplex PCR. The sample lists 250,000 to 300,000 clones; approximately 90% were seen once. The sequencing input was peripheral blood. These receptors originate from a man aged 40-50 years with acute or convalescent COVID-19.

The V call is TRBV24-1, the J call TRBJ2-3, with 8 bases identical to TRBD1. Germline V gene data show CDR1 as KGHDR and CDR2 as SFDVKD. This CDR3 contains 16 residues. V lost 4 bases and J lost 8; bases outside the gene matches: 13. The CDR3 is CATSEKGQAFGGTQYF. The CDR3 DNA reads as TGTGCCACCAGTGAAAAGGGACAGGCCTTTGGGGGTACGCAGTATTTT.

Regarding this clone: Within the sample, other DNA sequences also encode this same CDR3. This chain joins TRBV5-4 and TRBJ2-3; TRBD2 matches at 10 bases. Germline V gene lookup returns CDR1 SGHNT and CDR2 YYREEE (reference sequence). V was clipped by 0 bases and J by 3 bases; unmatched bases: 1. The CDR3 sequence is 15 residues long. CDR3 residues: CASSLASGGTDTQYF. Here the CDR3 DNA reads TGTGCCAGCAGCTTGGCTAGCGGGGGAACAGATACGCAGTATTTT.

This clone was recorded a few times. The chain joins TRBV4-2 to TRBJ1-6; TRBD1 might be the D (6 bases). V was pared by 4 bases and J by 6 bases, with 19 bases between. The CDR3 extends over 17 amino acids. CDR1 LGHNA and CDR2 YNFKEQ come from the germline V gene. CDR3 DNA sequence: TGTGCCAGCAGCCGAGACCCCCAAACAGGGTTTAATTCACCCCTCCACTTT. Encoded protein: CASSRDPQTGFNSPLHF.

For the CDR3, the DNA is TGTGCCAGCAGCTTAGGGACAGGTCCTTCCTACGAGCAGTACTTC. Translating it yields CASSLGTGPSYEQYF. The chain recombines TRBV7-7 with TRBJ2-7, with 7 bases fitting TRBD1. Germline V gives CDR1 SSHAT, CDR2 FNYEAQ (reference sequence). Trimming at V came to 1 base and at J to 1 base, leaving 4 bases not matched to a gene. The CDR3 extends over 15 amino acids.

Of note for this clone: Within the sample, other DNA sequences also encode this same CDR3. V and J are TRBV24-1 and TRBJ1-2, with TRBD1 identical over 7 bases. Losses at the gene ends were 5 bases for V and 4 bases for J; bases not matched to a gene: 3. There are 13 residues in the CDR3. Germline CDR1 is KGHDR and CDR2 is SFDVKD. The CDR3 nucleotides are TGTGCCACCAGTGCCGGGACAGCCTATGGCTACACCTTC. This translates into CATSAGTAYGYTF.

V usage is TRBV7-9 and J usage is TRBJ1-5, with D maybe TRBD1 (5 bases). Germline values: CDR1 SEHNR, CDR2 FQNEAQ (reference sequence). This CDR3 is built from 14 residues. Trimming removed 7 bases at V and 3 bases at J, with 13 bases between. The CDR3 DNA reads as TGTGCCAGCAACATGGGGCAAGCCAATCAGCCCCAGCATTTT. Amino acids: CASNMGQANQPQHF.

This chain joins TRBV30 and TRBJ1-1; no reliable D call. This CDR3 comprises 17 residues. Germline CDR1 reads GTSNPN; CDR2 reads SVGIG (reference sequence). With 3 bases removed from V and 0 bases from J, the gap between germline ends came to 20 bases. This CDR3 is CAWSSGLLWRMNTEAFF. In DNA, the CDR3 is TGTGCCTGGAGCTCGGGGTTATTGTGGAGGATGAACACTGAAGCTTTCTTT. Variable domain in full (rest from reference TRBV30 and TRBJ1-1): SQTIHQWPATLVQPVGSPLSLECTVEGTSNPNLYWYRQAAGRGLQLLFYSVGIGQISSEVPQNLSASRPQDRQFILSSKKLLLSDSGFYLCAWSSGLLWRMNTEAFFGQGTRLTVV.

A few counts support this clone. The CDR3 protein is CASSSGAYEQYF. The DNA of the CDR3 is TGCGCCAGCAGCTCCGGGGCCTACGAGCAGTACTTC. This chain joins TRBV5-1 and TRBJ2-7; possibly TRBD2 for D (5 bases). Trimming removed 3 bases from V and 2 bases from J, with 6 bases in between. Germline V gives CDR1 SGHRS, CDR2 YFSETQ. CDR3 length: 12 residues.